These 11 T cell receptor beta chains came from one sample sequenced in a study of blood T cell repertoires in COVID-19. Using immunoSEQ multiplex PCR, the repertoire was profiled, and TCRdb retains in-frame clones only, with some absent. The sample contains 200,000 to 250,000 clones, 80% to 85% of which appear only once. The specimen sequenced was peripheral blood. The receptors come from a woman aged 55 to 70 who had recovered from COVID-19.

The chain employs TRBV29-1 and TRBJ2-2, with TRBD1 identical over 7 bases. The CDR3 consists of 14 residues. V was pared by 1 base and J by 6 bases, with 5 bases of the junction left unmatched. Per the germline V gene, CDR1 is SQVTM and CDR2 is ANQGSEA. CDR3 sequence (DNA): TGCAGCGTTGAAGGAGGGGGCTTCGCCGGGGAGCTGTTTTTT. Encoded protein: CSVEGGGFAGELFF.

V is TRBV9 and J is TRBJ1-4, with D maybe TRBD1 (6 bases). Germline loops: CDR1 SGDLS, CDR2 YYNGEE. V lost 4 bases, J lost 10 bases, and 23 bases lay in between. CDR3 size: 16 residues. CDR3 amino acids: CASSPLRGTLGAKLFF. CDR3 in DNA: TGTGCCAGCAGCCCCTTAAGGGGGACACTTGGAGCAAAACTGTTTTTT.

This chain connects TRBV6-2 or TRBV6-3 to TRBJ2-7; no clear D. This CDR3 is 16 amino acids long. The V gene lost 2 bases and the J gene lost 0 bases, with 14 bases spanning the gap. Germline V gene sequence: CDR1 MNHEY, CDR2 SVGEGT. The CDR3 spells CASSYTPQVSSYEQYF. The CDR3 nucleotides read TGTGCCAGCAGTTACACCCCCCAGGTGAGCTCCTACGAGCAGTACTTC.

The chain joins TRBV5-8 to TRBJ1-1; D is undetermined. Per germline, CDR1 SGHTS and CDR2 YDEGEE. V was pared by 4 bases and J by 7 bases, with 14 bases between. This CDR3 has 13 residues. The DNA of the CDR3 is TGTGCCAGCAGCCCGCTTTTTCGGAGTGAAGCTTTCTTT. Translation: CASSPLFRSEAFF. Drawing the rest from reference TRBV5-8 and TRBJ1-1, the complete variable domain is EAGVTQSPTHLIKTRGQQATLRCSPISGHTSVYWYQQALGLGLQFLLWYDEGEERNRGNFPPRFSGRQFPNYSSELNVNALELEDSALYLCASSPLFRSEAFFGQGTRLTVV.

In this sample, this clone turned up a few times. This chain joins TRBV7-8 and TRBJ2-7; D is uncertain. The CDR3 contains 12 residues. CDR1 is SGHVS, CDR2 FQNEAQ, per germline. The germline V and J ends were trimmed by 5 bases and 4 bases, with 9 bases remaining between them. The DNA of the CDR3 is TGTGCCAGCAGCGGCCGTTTGTACGAGCAGTACTTC. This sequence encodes CASSGRLYEQYF. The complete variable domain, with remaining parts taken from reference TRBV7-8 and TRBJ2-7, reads GAGVSQSPRYKVAKRGQDVALRCDPISGHVSLFWYQQALGQGPEFLTYFQNEAQLDKSGLPSDRFFAERPEGSVSTLKIQRTQQEDSAVYLCASSGRLYEQYFGPGTRLTVT.

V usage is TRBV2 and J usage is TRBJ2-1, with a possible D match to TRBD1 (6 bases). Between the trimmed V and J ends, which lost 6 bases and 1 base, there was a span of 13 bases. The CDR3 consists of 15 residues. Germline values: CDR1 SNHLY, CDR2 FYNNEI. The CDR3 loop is CASRAGAGSYNEQFF. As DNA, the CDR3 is TGTGCCAGCAGGGCAGGGGCCGGTTCCTACAATGAGCAGTTCTTC. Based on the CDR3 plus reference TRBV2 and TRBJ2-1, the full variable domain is EPEVTQTPSHQVTQMGQEVILRCVPISNHLYFYWYRQILGQKVEFLVSFYNNEISEKSEIFDDQFSVERPDGSNFTLKIRSTKLEDSAMYFCASRAGAGSYNEQFFGPGTRLTVL.

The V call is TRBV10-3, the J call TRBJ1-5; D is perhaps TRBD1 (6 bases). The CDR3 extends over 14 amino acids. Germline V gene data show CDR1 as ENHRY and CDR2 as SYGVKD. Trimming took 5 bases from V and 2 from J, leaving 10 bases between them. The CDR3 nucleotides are TGTGCCATCAGTCAGGGGATGGGCAATCAGCCCCAGCATTTT. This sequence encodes CAISQGMGNQPQHF.

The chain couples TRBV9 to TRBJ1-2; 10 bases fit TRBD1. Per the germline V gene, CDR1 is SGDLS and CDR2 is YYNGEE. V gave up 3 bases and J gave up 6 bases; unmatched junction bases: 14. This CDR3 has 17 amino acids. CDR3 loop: CASSGRPGQGTIHGYTF. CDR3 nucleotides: TGTGCCAGCAGCGGGAGGCCGGGACAGGGGACAATACATGGCTACACCTTC. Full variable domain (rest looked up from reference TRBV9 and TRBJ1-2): DSGVTQTPKHLITATGQRVTLRCSPRSGDLSVYWYQQSLDQGLQFLIQYYNGEERAKGNILERFSAQQFPDLHSELNLSSLELGDSALYFCASSGRPGQGTIHGYTFGSGTRLTVV.

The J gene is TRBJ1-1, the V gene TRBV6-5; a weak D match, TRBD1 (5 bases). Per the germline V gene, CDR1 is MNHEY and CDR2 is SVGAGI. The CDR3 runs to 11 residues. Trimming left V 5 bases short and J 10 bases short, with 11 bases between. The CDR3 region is CASSNDRGAFF. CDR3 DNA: TGTGCCAGCAGTAACGACAGAGGAGCTTTCTTT.

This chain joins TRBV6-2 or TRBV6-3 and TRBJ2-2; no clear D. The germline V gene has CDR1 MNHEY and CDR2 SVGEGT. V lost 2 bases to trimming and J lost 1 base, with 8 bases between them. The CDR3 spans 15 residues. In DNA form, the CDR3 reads TGTGCCAGCAGTTACCCAGGTTGGAACACCGGGGAGCTGTTTTTT. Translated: CASSYPGWNTGELFF.

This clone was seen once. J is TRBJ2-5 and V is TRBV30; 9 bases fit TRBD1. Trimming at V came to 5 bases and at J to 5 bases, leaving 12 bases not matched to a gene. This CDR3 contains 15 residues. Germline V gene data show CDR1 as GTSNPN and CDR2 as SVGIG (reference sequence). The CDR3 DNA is TGTGCCTGGCGAGACAGGGGGGTACCTTTGGAGACCCAGTACTTC. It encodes CAWRDRGVPLETQYF.